This is a list of T cell receptor beta chains from one sample in a study of monozygotic twins with inflammatory bowel disease. TCRdb re-called the 5' RACE reads; one entry per CDR3 protein, DNA not given. This sample contains approximately 160,000 distinct CDR3 sequences. Specimen: blood. The origin of the receptors is a human donor with ulcerative colitis or Crohn's disease, or a healthy co-twin of an affected twin (not recorded which). Both conserved end residues are part of each CDR3. Rows may omit the clone size; those that give it use once, few, many or a size class.

V gene: TRBV7-9
J gene: TRBJ1-4
clone size: NA
CDR3 protein: CASSSTGGDDEKLFF

V gene: TRBV7-3
J gene: TRBJ2-3
clone size: NA
CDR3 protein: CASSLNRGLEDTQYF

V gene: TRBV11-2
J gene: TRBJ2-5
clone size: NA
CDR3 protein: CASSLRTGGRGETQYF

V gene: TRBV12-5
J gene: TRBJ2-1
clone size: NA
CDR3 protein: CASGLGSSYNEQFF

V gene: TRBV2
J gene: TRBJ2-5
clone size: NA
CDR3 protein: CASILVSQETQYF

V gene: TRBV6-1
J gene: TRBJ2-7
clone size: NA
CDR3 protein: CASSPPGTSGYEQYF

V gene: TRBV4-2
J gene: TRBJ1-1
clone size: NA
CDR3 protein: CASSPLYRETEAFF

V gene: TRBV5-4
J gene: TRBJ2-7
clone size: NA
CDR3 protein: CASSPKLQGEQYF

V gene: TRBV7-6
J gene: TRBJ2-1
clone size: NA
CDR3 protein: CASSLAGGITRSSEQFF

V gene: TRBV20-1
J gene: TRBJ1-1
clone size: NA
CDR3 protein: CSARGTGGGTEAFF

V gene: TRBV5-1
J gene: TRBJ2-5
clone size: NA
CDR3 protein: CASSFISWETQYF

V gene: TRBV20-1
J gene: TRBJ1-1
clone size: NA
CDR3 protein: CSARILGPRETEAFF

V gene: TRBV20-1
J gene: TRBJ1-2
clone size: NA
CDR3 protein: CSARDSDRMTTNYGYTF

V gene: TRBV7-9
J gene: TRBJ1-5
clone size: NA
CDR3 protein: CASSLGWAGPQPQHF

V gene: TRBV5-1
J gene: TRBJ1-1
clone size: NA
CDR3 protein: CASRSPLAEAFF

V gene: TRBV12-3/TRBV12-4
J gene: TRBJ2-2
clone size: NA
CDR3 protein: CASIWGTGGTGELFF

V gene: TRBV10-3
J gene: TRBJ1-1
clone size: medium-sized
CDR3 protein: CAIKMAPPGRGITEAFF

V gene: TRBV2
J gene: TRBJ1-5
clone size: NA
CDR3 protein: CASSASGEHQPQHF

V gene: TRBV20-1
J gene: TRBJ2-1
clone size: NA
CDR3 protein: CSAGPGQSSYNEQFF

V gene: TRBV12-3/TRBV12-4
J gene: TRBJ2-2
clone size: NA
CDR3 protein: CATLAGVIGELFF

V gene: TRBV20-1
J gene: TRBJ1-6
clone size: NA
CDR3 protein: CSARAPRGSRSYNSPLHF

V gene: TRBV28
J gene: TRBJ2-3
clone size: NA
CDR3 protein: CASSLSSGSGADTQYF

V gene: TRBV11-2
J gene: TRBJ1-1
clone size: NA
CDR3 protein: CASSQFRDRGQFIAFF

V gene: TRBV7-3
J gene: TRBJ2-3
clone size: NA
CDR3 protein: CASSLRLAGGTDTQYF

V gene: TRBV14
J gene: TRBJ2-3
clone size: NA
CDR3 protein: CASSPSADTQYF

V gene: TRBV28
J gene: TRBJ1-5
clone size: NA
CDR3 protein: CASSLSQGGNQPQHF

V gene: TRBV30
J gene: TRBJ2-1
clone size: NA
CDR3 protein: CAWSSTGGSYNEQFF

V gene: TRBV7-2
J gene: TRBJ2-7
clone size: NA
CDR3 protein: CASSRDREGHEQYF

V gene: TRBV6-5
J gene: TRBJ2-5
clone size: NA
CDR3 protein: CASSYGGVGETQYF

V gene: TRBV12-3/TRBV12-4
J gene: TRBJ2-1
clone size: NA
CDR3 protein: CASSSYKRDEQFF

V gene: TRBV7-2
J gene: TRBJ2-2
clone size: NA
CDR3 protein: CASSLHGGTNTGELFF

V gene: TRBV4-3
J gene: TRBJ2-6
clone size: NA
CDR3 protein: CASSRAGHSSGANVLTF

V gene: TRBV21-1
J gene: TRBJ2-1
clone size: NA
CDR3 protein: CASSKEAGVSYNEQFF

V gene: TRBV6-2/TRBV6-3
J gene: TRBJ1-1
clone size: NA
CDR3 protein: CASSYSPGEVAEAFF

V gene: TRBV29-1
J gene: TRBJ2-1
clone size: NA
CDR3 protein: CSAKGLAGVSYNEQFF

V gene: TRBV7-9
J gene: TRBJ2-1
clone size: NA
CDR3 protein: CASSQGDLSSYNEQFF

V gene: TRBV28
J gene: TRBJ2-3
clone size: NA
CDR3 protein: CASSFRGIGTDTQYF

V gene: TRBV30
J gene: TRBJ2-1
clone size: NA
CDR3 protein: CAWSAPRRGSNEQFF

V gene: TRBV15
J gene: TRBJ2-5
clone size: NA
CDR3 protein: CATSRTPGTPTGTQYF

V gene: TRBV10-3
J gene: TRBJ2-5
clone size: NA
CDR3 protein: CAISDDGLGQETQYF

V gene: TRBV7-9
J gene: TRBJ2-5
clone size: NA
CDR3 protein: CASSHRQAQETQYF